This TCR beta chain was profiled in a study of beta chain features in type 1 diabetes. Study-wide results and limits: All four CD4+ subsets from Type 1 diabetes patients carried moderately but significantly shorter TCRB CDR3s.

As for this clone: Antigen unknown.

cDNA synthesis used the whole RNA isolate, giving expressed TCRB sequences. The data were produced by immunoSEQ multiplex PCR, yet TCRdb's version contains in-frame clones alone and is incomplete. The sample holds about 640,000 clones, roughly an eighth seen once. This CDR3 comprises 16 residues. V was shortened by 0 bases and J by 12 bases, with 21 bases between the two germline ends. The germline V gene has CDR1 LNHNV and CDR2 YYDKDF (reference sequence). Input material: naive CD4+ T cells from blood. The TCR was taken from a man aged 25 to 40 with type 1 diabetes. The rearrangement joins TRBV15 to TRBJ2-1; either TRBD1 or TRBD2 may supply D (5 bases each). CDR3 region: CATSRDPKRDPQGQFF. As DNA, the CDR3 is TGTGCCACCAGCAGAGACCCGAAACGGGACCCCCAGGGGCAGTTCTTC.